The rows below give T cell receptor beta chains drawn from one sample of a study of T-cell reconstitution after alpha-beta-depleted transplantation in children. Using its own MiXCR run on the PCR reads, TCRdb lists one record per CDR3 protein. The repertoire holds around 380,000 distinct CDR3 sequences, with approximately 11% as singletons. The input for sequencing was PBMCs from the stem cell graft donor, taken from the stem cell graft. All receptors derive from a human donor who donated a stem cell graft to a child with acute myeloid leukemia. Both conserved end residues are part of each CDR3. The order of the fields is J gene, clone size, V gene, D gene, CDR3 protein, CDR3 DNA. D genes are given only for firm matches. The listing skips clone size in some rows; elsewhere it reads once, few, many or a size class.

j_gene: TRBJ2-7; abundance: few; v_gene: TRBV20-1; d_gene: .; CDR3aa: CSANGLAKEQYF; CDR3nt: TGCAGTGCTAATGGACTGGCTAAGGAGCAGTACTTC
j_gene: TRBJ2-3; abundance: few; v_gene: TRBV25-1; d_gene: TRBD1; CDR3aa: CASSEGGQGHPDTQYF; CDR3nt: TGTGCCAGCAGTGAGGGCGGACAGGGGCACCCAGATACGCAGTATTTT
j_gene: TRBJ2-1; abundance: many; v_gene: TRBV11-2; d_gene: TRBD2; CDR3aa: CASSLYGTSGPPTSYNEQFF; CDR3nt: TGTGCCAGCAGCTTATATGGGACTAGCGGGCCACCCACTTCCTACAATGAGCAGTTCTTC
j_gene: TRBJ2-3; abundance: .; v_gene: TRBV10-3; d_gene: .; CDR3aa: CAISDQPTDTQYF; CDR3nt: TGTGCCATCAGTGACCAACCCACAGATACGCAGTATTTT
j_gene: TRBJ1-2; abundance: once; v_gene: TRBV7-9; d_gene: TRBD1; CDR3aa: CASSFRPGQANHGYTF; CDR3nt: TGTGCCAGCAGTTTTCGCCCGGGACAGGCGAACCATGGCTACACCTTC
j_gene: TRBJ1-1; abundance: many; v_gene: TRBV12-3/TRBV12-4; d_gene: .; CDR3aa: CASSVTQSLEAFF; CDR3nt: TGTGCCAGCAGTGTTACACAGTCTCTTGAAGCTTTCTTT
j_gene: TRBJ2-5; abundance: few; v_gene: TRBV7-2; d_gene: .; CDR3aa: CASSPDRLGETQYF; CDR3nt: TGTGCCAGCAGCCCAGACAGGTTGGGAGAGACCCAGTACTTC
j_gene: TRBJ2-7; abundance: many; v_gene: TRBV7-2; d_gene: .; CDR3aa: CASSFSSGHQSF; CDR3nt: TGTGCCAGCAGCTTCTCATCAGGGCACCAAAGCTTC
j_gene: TRBJ2-2; abundance: few; v_gene: TRBV7-3; d_gene: .; CDR3aa: CASSTRAAGELFF; CDR3nt: TGTGCCAGCAGCACAAGGGCGGCCGGGGAGCTGTTTTTT
j_gene: TRBJ2-1; abundance: .; v_gene: TRBV5-1; d_gene: .; CDR3aa: CASRGDALVHNEQFF; CDR3nt: TGCGCCAGCAGGGGTGATGCTCTGGTCCACAATGAGCAGTTCTTC
j_gene: TRBJ1-2; abundance: .; v_gene: TRBV27; d_gene: TRBD1; CDR3aa: CASSTWDRGVNYGYTF; CDR3nt: TGTGCCAGCTCAACCTGGGACAGGGGAGTTAACTATGGCTACACCTTC
j_gene: TRBJ1-2; abundance: .; v_gene: TRBV5-1; d_gene: .; CDR3aa: CASSLVSGENGYTF; CDR3nt: TGCGCCAGCAGCTTGGTCTCAGGGGAGAATGGCTACACCTTC
j_gene: TRBJ2-7; abundance: few; v_gene: TRBV6-1; d_gene: TRBD2; CDR3aa: CASRLSGSRAYEQYF; CDR3nt: TGTGCCAGCAGATTAAGCGGGAGCCGCGCCTACGAGCAGTACTTC
j_gene: TRBJ1-1; abundance: few; v_gene: TRBV9; d_gene: .; CDR3aa: CASSPGRAGAFF; CDR3nt: TGTGCCAGCAGCCCCGGTCGGGCCGGCGCTTTCTTT